The clone carrying this TCR beta chain appeared once. Its antigen is undetermined. This entry comes from a study of T cell repertoires and HLA-DP antigens. Measured with immunoSEQ multiplex PCR; TCRdb has only the in-frame clones, and not every one. The sample records roughly 110,000 clones, about 91% being singletons. Germline V CDR1 and CDR2: MGHRA, YSYEKL. J was trimmed by 3 bases and V by 5 bases; bases with no gene match: 10. This CDR3 spans 18 amino acids. The sequenced sample consisted of CD4+ T cells from PBMCs. The clonotype comes from a young woman in good health and CMV-seronegative. The chain employs TRBV4-1 and TRBJ2-4, with 13 positions matching TRBD2. The chain's CDR3 is CASSGGLAGLFGKNIQYF. The CDR3 nucleotides are TGCGCCAGCAGCGGGGGACTAGCGGGACTTTTCGGCAAAAACATTCAGTACTTC.